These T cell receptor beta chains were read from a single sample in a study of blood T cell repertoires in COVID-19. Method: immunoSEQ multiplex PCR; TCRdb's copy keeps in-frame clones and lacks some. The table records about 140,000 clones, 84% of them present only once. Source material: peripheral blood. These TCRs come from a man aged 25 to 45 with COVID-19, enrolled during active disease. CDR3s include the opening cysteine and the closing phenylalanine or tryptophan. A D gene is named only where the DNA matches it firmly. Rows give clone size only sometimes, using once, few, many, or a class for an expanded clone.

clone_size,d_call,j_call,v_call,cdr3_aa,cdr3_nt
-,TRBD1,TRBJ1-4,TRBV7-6,CASSLGGTGGLNEKLFF,TGTGCCAGCAGCTTAGGGGGGACAGGGGGCCTTAATGAAAAACTGTTTTTT
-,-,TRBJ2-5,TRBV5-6,CASSFRGGIGETQYF,TGTGCCAGCAGCTTCCGCGGCGGGATCGGGGAGACCCAGTACTTC
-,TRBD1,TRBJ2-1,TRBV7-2,CASSTTGENEQFF,TGTGCCAGCAGCACGACAGGGGAGAATGAGCAGTTCTTC
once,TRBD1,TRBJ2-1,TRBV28,CATVPGQGNEQFF,TGTGCCACCGTCCCGGGACAGGGAAACGAGCAGTTCTTC
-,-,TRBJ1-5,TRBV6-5,CASRRAGMGNQPQHF,TGTGCCAGCCGGAGGGCGGGGATGGGCAATCAGCCCCAGCATTTT
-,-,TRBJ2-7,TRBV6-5,CASSYEGSYSYEQYF,TGTGCCAGCAGTTACGAGGGTAGTTACTCCTACGAGCAGTACTTC
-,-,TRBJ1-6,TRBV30,CAWGAGVIGSPLHF,TGTGCCTGGGGGGCCGGGGTCATTGGGTCACCCCTCCACTTT
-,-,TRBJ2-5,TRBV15,CATSRDRGDGETQYF,TGTGCCACCAGCAGAGATCGCGGGGATGGGGAGACCCAGTACTTC
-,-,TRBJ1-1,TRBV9,CASSQDRLNTEAFF,TGTGCCAGCAGCCAAGACAGATTGAACACTGAAGCTTTCTTT
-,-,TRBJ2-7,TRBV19,CASSIRHTYEQYF,TGTGCCAGTAGTATTCGACACACCTACGAGCAGTACTTC
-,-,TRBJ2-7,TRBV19,CAVGSYEQYF,TGTGCCGTAGGGAGCTACGAGCAGTACTTC
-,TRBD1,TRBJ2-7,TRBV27,CASRLGTGPYEQYF,TGTGCCAGCAGGCTAGGGACAGGGCCCTACGAGCAGTACTTC
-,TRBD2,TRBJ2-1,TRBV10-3,CAISERQGLAGGDRYNEQFF,TGTGCCATCAGTGAAAGACAGGGACTAGCGGGAGGGGATCGTTACAATGAGCAGTTCTTC
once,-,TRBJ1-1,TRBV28,CASSEQGVMGTEAFF,TGTGCCAGCAGCGAACAGGGCGTGATGGGGACTGAAGCTTTCTTT
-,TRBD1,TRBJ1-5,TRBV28,CASNWDRPSSNQPQHF,TGTGCCAGCAATTGGGACAGGCCTTCATCAAATCAGCCCCAGCATTTT
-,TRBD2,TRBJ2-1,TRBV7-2,CASSAGLVNNEQFF,TGTGCCAGCAGCGCGGGACTAGTTAACAATGAGCAGTTCTTC
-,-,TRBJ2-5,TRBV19,CASSKSQGGFRETQYF,TGTGCCAGTAGTAAGTCGCAGGGAGGTTTCAGGGAGACCCAGTACTTC
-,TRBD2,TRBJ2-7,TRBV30,CAWSVGWNSGRSPYEQYF,TGTGCCTGGAGTGTTGGCTGGAATAGCGGGAGGTCACCCTACGAGCAGTACTTC
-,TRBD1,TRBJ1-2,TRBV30,CAFGLSDRGGYTF,TGTGCCTTCGGCCTTTCCGACAGGGGAGGCTACACCTTC
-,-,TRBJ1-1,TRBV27,CASRWGRQNTEAFF,TGTGCCAGCAGGTGGGGCAGACAGAACACTGAAGCTTTCTTT
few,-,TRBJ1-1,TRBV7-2,CASSLTPGRGRGNTEAFF,TGTGCCAGCAGCCTAACGCCCGGCCGAGGGAGGGGGAACACTGAAGCTTTCTTT
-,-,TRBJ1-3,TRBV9,CASSVALVQATGNTIYF,TGTGCCAGCAGCGTAGCCTTAGTACAGGCGACTGGAAACACCATATATTTT
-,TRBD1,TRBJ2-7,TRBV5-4,CASRRGQGEQYF,TGTGCCAGCAGAAGGGGGCAAGGCGAGCAGTACTTC
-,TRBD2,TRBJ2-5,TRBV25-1,CASSDPSGSVETQYF,TGTGCCAGCAGTGACCCTAGCGGGAGTGTGGAGACCCAGTACTTC
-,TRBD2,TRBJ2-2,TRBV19,CASSIGPSGSTGELFF,TGTGCCAGTAGTATCGGTCCTAGCGGTTCCACCGGGGAGCTGTTTTTT
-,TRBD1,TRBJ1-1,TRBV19,CASSIKGQAHTEAFF,TGTGCCAGTAGTATAAAAGGACAGGCTCACACTGAAGCTTTCTTT
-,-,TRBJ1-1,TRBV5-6,CASSLGWGGEAFF,TGTGCCAGCAGCTTGGGATGGGGCGGGGAGGCTTTCTTT
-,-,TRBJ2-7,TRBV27,CASTPDRSSYEQYF,TGTGCCAGCACCCCCGACAGGAGCTCCTACGAGCAGTACTTC
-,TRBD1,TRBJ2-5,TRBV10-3,CATLSRDRVEETQYF,TGTGCCACCCTAAGTCGGGACAGGGTTGAAGAGACCCAGTACTTC
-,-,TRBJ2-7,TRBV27,CASSLSSPNEQYF,TGTGCCAGCAGTTTATCGAGTCCGAACGAGCAGTACTTC
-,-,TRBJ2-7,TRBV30,CAWEPRAAIYEQYF,TGTGCCTGGGAACCCAGGGCGGCCATATACGAGCAGTACTTC
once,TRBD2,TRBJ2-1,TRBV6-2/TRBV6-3,CASSSTSGRGGNYNEQFF,TGTGCCAGCAGTTCGACTAGCGGGAGGGGGGGAAACTACAATGAGCAGTTCTTC
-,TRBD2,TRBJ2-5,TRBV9,CASSPFPGLAGRKETQYF,TGTGCCAGCAGCCCTTTCCCGGGACTAGCGGGAAGGAAAGAGACCCAGTACTTC
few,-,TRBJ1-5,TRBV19,CASSAARASNQPQHF,TGTGCCAGTAGTGCCGCCAGGGCTAGCAATCAGCCCCAGCATTTT
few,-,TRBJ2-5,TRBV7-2,CASSTFPGLQYF,TGTGCCAGCAGCACATTCCCGGGACTGCAGTACTTC
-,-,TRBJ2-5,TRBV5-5,CAPYRTEQETQYF,TGTGCCCCATACAGGACGGAACAAGAGACCCAGTACTTC
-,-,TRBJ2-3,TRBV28,CASTPPVSADTQYF,TGTGCCAGCACCCCCCCCGTCAGCGCAGATACGCAGTATTTT
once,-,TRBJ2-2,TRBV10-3,CAISEHSGGLIITGELFF,TGTGCCATCAGTGAGCACTCCGGGGGACTTATTATAACCGGGGAGCTGTTTTTT
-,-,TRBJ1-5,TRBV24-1,CATSGDNSQTQPQHF,TGTGCCACCAGTGGTGACAACAGTCAAACGCAGCCCCAGCATTTT
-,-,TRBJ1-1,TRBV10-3,CAISGGGSMNTEAFF,TGTGCCATCAGTGGGGGGGGTAGCATGAACACTGAAGCTTTCTTT
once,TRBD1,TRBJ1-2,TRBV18,CASSPPSTGNYGYTF,TGTGCCAGCTCGCCCCCATCGACAGGGAACTATGGCTACACCTTC
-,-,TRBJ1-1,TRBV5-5,CASSWGVNTEAFF,TGTGCCAGCAGCTGGGGGGTAAACACTGAAGCTTTCTTT
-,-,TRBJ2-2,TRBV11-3,CASSPDRNTGELFF,TGTGCCAGCAGCCCGGACAGAAACACCGGGGAGCTGTTTTTT
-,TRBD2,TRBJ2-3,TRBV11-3,CASSPGLAGAGTDTQYF,TGTGCCAGCAGCCCGGGACTAGCGGGAGCCGGAACAGATACGCAGTATTTT
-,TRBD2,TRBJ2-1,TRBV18,CASSPPASGGPYQFF,TGTGCCAGCTCACCACCCGCTAGCGGGGGGCCTTACCAGTTCTTC
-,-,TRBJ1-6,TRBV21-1,CASSKATGSPLHF,TGTGCCAGCAGCAAAGCAACCGGGTCACCCCTCCACTTT
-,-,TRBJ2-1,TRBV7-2,CASSLTRLDLGNEQFF,TGTGCCAGCAGCTTAACACGACTAGATCTGGGGAATGAGCAGTTCTTC
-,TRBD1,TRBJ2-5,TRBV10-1,CASRETGVQETQYF,TGCGCCAGCAGGGAGACAGGGGTGCAAGAGACCCAGTACTTC
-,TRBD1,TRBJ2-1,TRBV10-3,CAISENRGQGGNEQFF,TGTGCCATCAGTGAGAACCGAGGACAGGGCGGCAATGAGCAGTTCTTC
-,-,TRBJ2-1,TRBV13,CASTLPGVRNEQFF,TGTGCCAGCACCCTCCCGGGAGTTAGAAATGAGCAGTTCTTC
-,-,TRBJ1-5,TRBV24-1,CATSQGANQPQHF,TGTGCCACCTCACAGGGCGCCAATCAGCCCCAGCATTTT
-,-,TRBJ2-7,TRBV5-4,CASSPPPGHSSSYEQYF,TGTGCCAGCAGCCCACCTCCGGGACACTCGTCCTCCTACGAGCAGTACTTC